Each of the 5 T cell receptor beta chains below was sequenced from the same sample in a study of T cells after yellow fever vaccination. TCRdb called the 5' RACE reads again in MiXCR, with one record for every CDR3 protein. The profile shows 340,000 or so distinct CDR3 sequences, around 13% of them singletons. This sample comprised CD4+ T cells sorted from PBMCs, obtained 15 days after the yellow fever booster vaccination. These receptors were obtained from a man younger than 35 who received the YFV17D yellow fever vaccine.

The CDR3 DNA reads TGCAGTGCTAGTCCGGGACAGGGGGCCTATGAGCAGTTCTTC. It encodes CSASPGQGAYEQFF. The rearrangement uses TRBV20-1 and TRBJ2-1; 12 bases align to TRBD1. Trimming cost V 3 bases and J 8 bases; bases outside gene matches: 5. This CDR3 spans 14 amino acids. The germline CDR1 and CDR2 sequences are DFQATT and SNEGSKA (reference sequence).

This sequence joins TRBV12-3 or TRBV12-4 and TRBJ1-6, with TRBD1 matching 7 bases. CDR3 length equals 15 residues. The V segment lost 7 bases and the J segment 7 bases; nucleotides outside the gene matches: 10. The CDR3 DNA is TGTGCCAGCACCCTGGGACAGTGGGGGAATTCACCCCTCCACTTT. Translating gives CASTLGQWGNSPLHF.

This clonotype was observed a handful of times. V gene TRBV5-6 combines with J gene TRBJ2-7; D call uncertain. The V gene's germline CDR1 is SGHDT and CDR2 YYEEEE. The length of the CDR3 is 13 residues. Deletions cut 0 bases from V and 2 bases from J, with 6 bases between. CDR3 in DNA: TGTGCCAGCAGCTTGGACCGGGCCTACGAGCAGTACGTC. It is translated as CASSLDRAYEQYV.

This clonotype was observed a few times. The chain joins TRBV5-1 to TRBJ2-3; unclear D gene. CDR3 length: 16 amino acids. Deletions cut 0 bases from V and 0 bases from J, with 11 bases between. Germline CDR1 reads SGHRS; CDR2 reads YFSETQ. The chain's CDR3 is CASSLVVYSSTDTQYF. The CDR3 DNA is TGCGCCAGCAGCTTGGTAGTTTACTCTAGCACAGATACGCAGTATTTT.

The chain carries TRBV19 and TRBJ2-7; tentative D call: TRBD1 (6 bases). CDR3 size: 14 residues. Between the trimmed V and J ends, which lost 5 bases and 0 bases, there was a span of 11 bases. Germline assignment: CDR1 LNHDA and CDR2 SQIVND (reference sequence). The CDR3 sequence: CASSGWTASYEQYF. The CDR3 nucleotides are TGTGCCAGTAGTGGCTGGACAGCCTCCTACGAGCAGTACTTC.